Presented here are 13 T cell receptor beta chains from one specimen sequenced in a study of cytomegalovirus exposure and HLA in healthy donors. PCR primers comprised 60 Vbeta and 13 Jbeta primers. The table came from immunoSEQ multiplex PCR; TCRdb's copy has only in-frame clones and leaves some out. The sample includes about 230,000 clones, about 77% of them seen just once. Sequenced sample: PBMCs. The receptors originated from a boy younger than 18 in good health and CMV-seronegative.

As for this clone: The identical CDR3 is also encoded by other nucleotide sequences in the sample. V usage is TRBV20-1 and J usage is TRBJ2-5; D not certain. The ends were cut back, 6 bases at V and 5 bases at J, with 10 bases in the middle. Germline CDR1 DFQATT, CDR2 SNEGSKA (reference sequence). The CDR3 spans 11 residues. CDR3 bases: TGCAGTGCATCGCGGCGCGAGACCCAGTACTTC. Translated: CSASRRETQYF.

The chain joins TRBV5-6 to TRBJ2-5; the match to TRBD2 covers 9 bases. V lost 0 bases and J lost 5; bases outside the gene matches: 8. CDR1 is SGHDT and CDR2 is YYEEEE in the germline V gene. The CDR3 sequence is 16 residues long. In nucleotides, the CDR3 is TGTGCCAGCAGCTTGGAGGGGACTAGCTGGGGGGAGACCCAGTACTTC. Protein product: CASSLEGTSWGETQYF.

Only a few counts were recorded for this clone. This chain links TRBV6-1 with TRBJ1-1, with a weak D call TRBD1 (6 bases). Between the trimmed V and J ends, which lost 9 bases and 0 bases, there was a span of 14 bases. This CDR3 comprises 14 residues. Germline V lookup: CDR1 MNHNS, CDR2 SASEGT. Here the CDR3 DNA reads TGTGCCAGTTCACGGGGACACCTGAACACTGAAGCTTTCTTT. This gives the protein CASSRGHLNTEAFF.

The rearrangement joins TRBV20-1 to TRBJ2-3; maybe TRBD1 (5 bases). Germline CDR1 is DFQATT and CDR2 is SNEGSKA (reference sequence). The CDR3 contains 11 residues. The V and J ends lost 6 bases and 5 bases respectively, with 9 bases between them. The DNA for the CDR3 is TGCAGTGCCCTTGACAGAGATACGCAGTATTTT. This sequence encodes CSALDRDTQYF.

The J gene is TRBJ2-2, the V gene TRBV12-5, with 7 bases matching TRBD1. The length of the CDR3 is 20 residues. The germline V gene encodes CDR1 LGHNT and CDR2 FRNRAP. V shed 0 bases, J shed 1 base, and the junction held 14 bases outside the gene matches. For the CDR3, the DNA is TGTGCTAGTGGTTTGGTACATTGGACAGGCACATCGATGAACACCGGGGAGCTGTTTTTT. Encoded protein: CASGLVHWTGTSMNTGELFF.

The rearrangement joins TRBV30 to TRBJ1-5, with unresolved D. Germline V CDR1 and CDR2: GTSNPN, SVGIG (reference sequence). V lost 1 base and J lost 1, with 5 bases in between. This CDR3 has 13 amino acids. The chain's CDR3 is CAWSGGSNQPQHF. Here the CDR3 DNA reads TGTGCCTGGAGTGGAGGCAGCAATCAGCCCCAGCATTTT. The complete variable domain, with remaining parts taken from reference TRBV30 and TRBJ1-5, reads SQTIHQWPATLVQPVGSPLSLECTVEGTSNPNLYWYRQAAGRGLQLLFYSVGIGQISSEVPQNLSASRPQDRQFILSSKKLLLSDSGFYLCAWSGGSNQPQHFGDGTRLSIL.

J is TRBJ2-7 and V is TRBV10-1; TRBD2 might be the D (5 bases). Trimming removed 7 bases from V and 3 bases from J, with 13 bases in between. The CDR3 runs 13 residues. Germline V CDR1 and CDR2: WNHNN, SYGVQD (reference sequence). CDR3 coding DNA: TGCGCCAGCAAACCGGATGGGAGCTACGAGCAGTACTTC. Translated: CASKPDGSYEQYF.

The chain carries TRBV9 and TRBJ2-1; 9 bases fit TRBD2. The V gene end was trimmed by 0 bases and the J gene end by 0 bases; junction bases not matched to a gene: 4. There are 17 residues in the CDR3. Germline CDR1 reads SGDLS; CDR2 reads YYNGEE. CDR3 amino acids: CASSVEVSGSSYNEQFF. CDR3 DNA sequence: TGTGCCAGCAGCGTAGAGGTTAGCGGGAGCTCCTACAATGAGCAGTTCTTC.

The rearrangement joins TRBV28 to TRBJ2-4; D is perhaps TRBD2 (5 bases). The CDR3 has 13 amino acids. Trimming shortened V by 4 bases and J by 9 bases, and 13 bases separated the two germline ends. Germline V gene sequence: CDR1 MDHEN, CDR2 SYDVKM. This chain's CDR3 is CASSSLVGGIQYF. The CDR3 nucleotides are TGTGCCAGCAGTTCGCTGGTTGGAGGCATTCAGTACTTC.

The DNA for the CDR3 is TGCAGCGCACGAATTGCACCGGGACAGGGGGGGTTCGGGCAGTTCTTC. This codes for CSARIAPGQGGFGQFF. The chain recombines TRBV29-1 with TRBJ2-1; TRBD1 aligns across 11 bases. Germline V gene sequence: CDR1 SQVTM, CDR2 ANQGSEA. The CDR3 consists of 16 residues. V dropped 7 bases and J dropped 12; count of bases not matched to a gene: 20.

The V gene is TRBV9, the J gene TRBJ2-5; 10 bases map to TRBD2. The CDR3 spans 16 residues. The germline V gene has CDR1 SGDLS and CDR2 YYNGEE. The J segment lost 1 base and the V segment lost 4 bases, leaving 7 bases of the junction unmatched. CDR3 nucleotide sequence: TGTGCCAGCAGCCCCCCACTAGCGGGATTCCAAGAGACCCAGTACTTC. The encoded protein is CASSPPLAGFQETQYF.

V gene TRBV5-1 combines with J gene TRBJ2-7; TRBD2 might be the D (5 bases). The germline gives CDR1 SGHRS, CDR2 YFSETQ. The CDR3 length is 12 residues. V was shortened by 5 bases and J by 5 bases, with 11 bases between the two germline ends. The CDR3 reads CASSFTGNEQYF. Here the CDR3 DNA reads TGCGCCAGCAGTTTTACGGGGAACGAGCAGTACTTC.

The V call is TRBV7-9, the J call TRBJ2-7; the match to TRBD1 covers 8 bases. CDR3 size: 16 residues. V gave up 3 bases and J gave up 6 bases; unmatched junction bases: 13. The germline gives CDR1 SEHNR, CDR2 FQNEAQ (reference sequence). The CDR3 protein is CASSFEPGQGAGEQYF. CDR3 nucleotide sequence: TGTGCCAGCAGCTTCGAACCCGGGCAGGGGGCTGGCGAGCAGTACTTC.